These 10 T cell receptor beta chains came from one sample sequenced in a study of control samples from healthy donors and cancer patients (dated by TCRdb to 2018 to 2020). Library generation was performed with the immunoSEQ multiplex PCR assay. The table comes from immuneACCESS by way of TCRdb, which keeps in-frame sequences with V and J called. Part of the clones is missing from these tables; in studies checked, under half for an unresolved V gene and the rest for unknown reasons. A total of 70,000 or so clones appear in this sample, about 87% of them only once. The ten top clones hold under 30% of the sample. Sample: blood. Every receptor here comes from a middle-aged man in good health.

The count of this clone is one. V gene TRBV4-1 combines with J gene TRBJ2-2, with TRBD1 identical over 7 bases. In germline, CDR1 is MGHRA, CDR2 YSYEKL. The junction had 10 bases not matched to a gene; V was cut back by 6 bases and J by 6 bases. This CDR3 region has 15 residues. The DNA for the CDR3 is TGCGCCAGCAGTCCATACCGGGACAGTCCCGGGGAGCTGTTTTTT. This encodes CASSPYRDSPGELFF.

The chain uses TRBV6-1 and TRBJ2-3, with 13 positions matching TRBD2. In germline, CDR1 is MNHNS, CDR2 SASEGT. Unmatched junction bases numbered 13, after V lost 3 bases and J lost 4 bases. This CDR3 contains 19 residues. CDR3 coding DNA: TGTGCCAGCAGTGAGGCCCCTAGGACTAGCGGGAGCCTCGCAGATACGCAGTATTTT. This gives the protein CASSEAPRTSGSLADTQYF.

The chain uses TRBV5-1 and TRBJ2-7, with 8 bases fitting TRBD1. This CDR3 is 15 amino acids long. Per germline, CDR1 SGHRS and CDR2 YFSETQ. The V segment lost 4 bases and the J segment 6 bases; nucleotides outside the gene matches: 12. The CDR3 bases are TGCGCCAGCAGCCCCACCGGGACAGGCCCGAGCGAGCAGTACTTC. Protein: CASSPTGTGPSEQYF.

The chain uses TRBV6-6 and TRBJ2-6; D is possibly TRBD1 (6 bases). The CDR3 spans 16 residues. Germline CDR1 and CDR2: MNHNY and SVGAGI (reference sequence). The germline V and J ends were trimmed by 2 bases and 0 bases, with 8 bases remaining between them. In DNA form, the CDR3 reads TGTGCCAGCAGTTACGACAGGAGCTCTGGGGCCAACGTCCTGACTTTC. It yields the protein CASSYDRSSGANVLTF.

The chain links TRBV9 to TRBJ1-2; 11 bases line up with TRBD1. V shed 3 bases and J 0 bases; nucleotides not matched to a gene: 7. Germline loops: CDR1 SGDLS, CDR2 YYNGEE. This CDR3 is 17 amino acids long. The CDR3 is CASSAGTGGLANYGYTF. CDR3 in DNA: TGTGCCAGCAGCGCCGGGACAGGGGGACTGGCTAACTATGGCTACACCTTC.

This clone was detected only a few times. The chain couples TRBV10-1 to TRBJ2-7; D is unclear. Trimming pared 1 base from V and 2 bases from J, leaving 12 bases between. The CDR3 has 15 amino acids. CDR1 and CDR2 from the germline V gene are WNHNN and SYGVQD (reference sequence). The CDR3 region has the DNA TGCGCCAGCAGTGAGTATATCGGTCTAGCCTACGAGCAGTACTTC. It encodes CASSEYIGLAYEQYF.

The CDR3: CASSILGQGEEKLFF. For the CDR3, the DNA is TGTGCCAGTAGTATTTTGGGACAGGGAGAAGAAAAACTGTTTTTT. The genes are TRBV19 and TRBJ1-4; 9 bases align to TRBD1. CDR1 is LNHDA and CDR2 is SQIVND in the germline V gene (reference sequence). The CDR3 sequence is 15 residues long. J lost 8 bases, V lost 3 bases, and 7 bases had no gene match.

The chain is built from TRBV30 and TRBJ2-3; D is perhaps TRBD2 (5 bases). The CDR3 spans 15 residues. V lost 1 base and J lost 3, with 14 bases in between. CDR1 is GTSNPN, CDR2 SVGIG, per germline (reference sequence). The CDR3 DNA reads TGTGCCTGGAGTGAAACGGGGTTGTGGACAGATACGCAGTATTTT. It yields the protein CAWSETGLWTDTQYF.

V usage is TRBV19 and J usage is TRBJ1-3; 8 positions agree with TRBD1. Germline lookup yields CDR1 LNHDA and CDR2 SQIVND (reference sequence). The CDR3 runs 14 residues. Losses at the gene ends were 6 bases for V and 4 bases for J; bases not matched to a gene: 5. The CDR3 loop reads CASRDRVAGNTIYF. Written as DNA, the CDR3 is TGTGCCAGTAGGGACAGGGTCGCAGGAAACACCATATATTTT.

The V and J genes are TRBV9 and TRBJ2-2; D may be TRBD1 or TRBD2 (5 bases each). The CDR3 extends over 14 amino acids. Germline V lookup: CDR1 SGDLS, CDR2 YYNGEE. The V end lost 4 bases, the J end lost 5 bases, and 12 bases lay between the germline ends. CDR3 sequence (DNA): TGTGCCAGCAGCTTACTAGGGGAAACCGGGGAGCTGTTTTTT. Translation gives CASSLLGETGELFF. The full variable domain, in which reference TRBV9 and TRBJ2-2 provide the parts outside the CDR3, is DSGVTQTPKHLITATGQRVTLRCSPRSGDLSVYWYQQSLDQGLQFLIQYYNGEERAKGNILERFSAQQFPDLHSELNLSSLELGDSALYFCASSLLGETGELFFGEGSRLTVL.